This TCR beta chain was recovered during a study of Ad26.COV2.S vaccination and SARS-CoV-2 variants. Overall study results and limits: Placebo recipients showed lower spike-specific TCR breadth than vaccinees. Post-vaccination spike-specific CD8+ and CD4+ T cell responses reportedly had substantial breadth.

Comment on this clone: The target antigen is unknown.

The sample's treatment: some 20 received Ad26.COV2.S at low or high dose, single or two shots; about 5 received placebo; per-sample allocation not given. Day 63 after the first injection of vaccine or placebo was the sampling time. Profiled with immunoSEQ multiplex PCR; TCRdb holds only in-frame clones, not every one. The table includes about 350,000 clones, 75% to 90% detected once. This clonotype originated in a person between 18 and 65 years old who received the Ad26.COV2.S COVID-19 vaccine or a placebo. Sequencing used peripheral blood, obtained in a trial of Ad26.COV2.S vaccine versus placebo.

The CDR3 region is CASSASGLLTGELFF. CDR3 DNA sequence: TGTGCCAGCAGCGCGTCGGGCCTACTCACCGGGGAGCTGTTTTTT. V gene TRBV9 combines with J gene TRBJ2-2; D remains ambiguous. Germline V gene data show CDR1 as SGDLS and CDR2 as YYNGEE. The CDR3 runs 15 residues. V lost 3 bases to trimming and J lost 4 bases, with 13 bases between them.